Detailed here is one T cell receptor beta chain. Trimming shortened V by 0 bases and J by 0 bases, and 7 bases separated the two germline ends. The CDR3 is 15 residues long. CDR1 is SGHTS, CDR2 YDEGEE, per germline. The authors' processing: Quantification of nucleated cells was approximated via reference gene primer amplification. The assay was immunoSEQ multiplex PCR, and TCRdb's table has in-frame clones only and misses some. V, J and clone size were drawn from that table, and D and trimming were deduced from the DNA. Among 50,000 to 75,000 clones listed, more than 75% were seen once. The sample comes from a study of blood T cell repertoires in COVID-19. In the study overall: Samples came from the United States, Italy and Spain, spanning acute and convalescent COVID-19.

The origin of this receptor is a man aged 60 to 75 with acute or convalescent COVID-19. V is TRBV5-8 and J is TRBJ1-3; unclear D gene. The specimen sequenced was peripheral blood. In nucleotides, the CDR3 is TGTGCCAGCAGCTTGGAGGGAGGCTCTGGAAACACCATATATTTT. Protein product: CASSLEGGSGNTIYF. Looking up the rest from reference TRBV5-8 and TRBJ1-3 gives the full variable domain: EAGVTQSPTHLIKTRGQQATLRCSPISGHTSVYWYQQALGLGLQFLLWYDEGEERNRGNFPPRFSGRQFPNYSSELNVNALELEDSALYLCASSLEGGSGNTIYFGEGSWLTVV.